Listed here are 30 T cell receptor beta chains from one sample, sequenced in a study of blood T cell repertoires in COVID-19. Assay used: immunoSEQ multiplex PCR; TCRdb lists only in-frame clones, some missing. Among approximately 200,000 clones listed, roughly 87% were seen once. Sample: PBMCs or T cells enriched from blood (not recorded which). The receptor source for this set is a man under 40 in a cohort exposed to, infected with or recovered from COVID-19 (not recorded which).

The chain has TRBV5-1 and TRBJ2-1; 9 bases line up with TRBD2. The CDR3 has 15 residues. Germline trimming cut 0 bases from V and 5 bases from J; bases unmatched to any gene: 3. Per germline, CDR1 SGHRS and CDR2 YFSETQ. The CDR3 reads CASSLGTSGHNEQFF. For the CDR3, the DNA is TGCGCCAGCAGCTTGGGAACTAGCGGGCACAATGAGCAGTTCTTC. Together with reference TRBV5-1 and TRBJ2-1, the CDR3 gives the full variable domain: KAGVTQTPRYLIKTRGQQVTLSCSPISGHRSVSWYQQTPGQGLQFLFEYFSETQRNKGNFPGRFSGRQFSNSRSEMNVSTLELGDSALYLCASSLGTSGHNEQFFGPGTRLTVL.

The V and J genes are TRBV27 and TRBJ1-3, with 8 bases that match TRBD1. Germline CDR1 is MNHEY and CDR2 is SMNVEV (reference sequence). The CDR3 loop spans 14 amino acids. The ends lost 3 bases at V and 9 bases at J; junction bases unmatched: 7. The CDR3 loop reads CASSLAGGAGTIYF. In nucleotides, the CDR3 is TGTGCCAGCAGTTTGGCAGGGGGCGCGGGCACCATATATTTT.

The gene calls are TRBV5-1 and TRBJ2-4; 11 bases are a match to TRBD1. Germline CDR1 SGHRS, CDR2 YFSETQ. This CDR3 is built from 17 residues. J gave up 5 bases and V 5 bases, and 12 bases lay outside the gene matches. The CDR3 DNA is TGCGCCAGCAGGGGATTACCTCAGGGACAGGGGGAAAACATTCAGTACTTC. This codes for CASRGLPQGQGENIQYF.

The rearrangement joins TRBV6-4 to TRBJ2-7, with TRBD2 identical over 7 bases. V gave up 4 bases and J gave up 2 bases; unmatched junction bases: 2. In germline, CDR1 is MRHNA, CDR2 SNTAGT. The CDR3 loop spans 13 amino acids. CDR3 protein: CASSGEGTYEQYF. The CDR3 DNA follows: TGTGCCAGCAGTGGGGAGGGTACCTACGAGCAGTACTTC.

This chain joins TRBV6-2 or TRBV6-3 and TRBJ2-7; D remains ambiguous. Germline-derived CDR1 and CDR2 are MNHEY and SVGEGT. The CDR3 is made up of 12 amino acids. V lost 0 bases and J lost 6, with 6 bases in between. CDR3 loop: CASSYSTFEQYF. The CDR3 DNA reads TGTGCCAGCAGTTACTCGACATTCGAGCAGTACTTC.

The V call is TRBV28, the J call TRBJ1-2; the D gene is possibly TRBD1 (6 bases). The length of the CDR3 is 14 residues. V dropped 3 bases and J dropped 0 bases, with 8 bases sitting between them. The germline V gene encodes CDR1 MDHEN and CDR2 SYDVKM. CDR3 amino acids: CASSFYRANYGYTF. The CDR3 coding sequence is TGTGCCAGCAGTTTTTACAGGGCTAACTATGGCTACACCTTC.

This clone was observed a single time. The genes are TRBV19 and TRBJ2-4, with TRBD2 identical over 7 bases. V trimming: 7 bases; J trimming: 6 bases; junction bases outside the gene matches: 9. CDR3 size: 14 residues. Germline assignment: CDR1 LNHDA and CDR2 SQIVND (reference sequence). CDR3: CASTQRDIGNIQYF. The DNA of the CDR3 is TGTGCCAGTACTCAGCGGGATATCGGAAACATTCAGTACTTC.

The rearrangement links TRBV11-3 to TRBJ1-6, with TRBD1 matching 7 bases. This CDR3 region has 13 residues. In germline, CDR1 is SGHNT, CDR2 YENEEA. The V gene end was trimmed by 3 bases and the J gene end by 17 bases; junction bases not matched to a gene: 10. CDR3 protein: CASSLNSGQPVHF. CDR3 nucleotides: TGTGCCAGCAGCTTGAACTCGGGACAGCCCGTCCACTTT.

V and J are TRBV27 and TRBJ2-2; D remains ambiguous. Trimming removed 3 bases at V and 0 bases at J, with 5 bases between. The CDR3 sequence is 14 residues long. CDR1 is MNHEY, CDR2 SMNVEV, per germline (reference sequence). DNA of the CDR3: TGTGCCAGCAGTTTTCAGGCGAACACCGGGGAGCTGTTTTTT. Residues: CASSFQANTGELFF.

This chain links TRBV19 with TRBJ1-5, with 8 nucleotides matching TRBD1. The germline V gene encodes CDR1 LNHDA and CDR2 SQIVND (reference sequence). Trimming at V came to 10 bases and at J to 3 bases, leaving 11 bases not matched to a gene. This CDR3 has 15 amino acids. CDR3 nucleotides: TGTGCCATTGGGAGGGGACAGGCATTCAATCAGCCCCAGCATTTT. Translation gives CAIGRGQAFNQPQHF. The whole variable domain, filled in from reference TRBV19 and TRBJ1-5, reads DGGITQSPKYLFRKEGQNVTLSCEQNLNHDAMYWYRQDPGQGLRLIYYSQIVNDFQKGDIAEGYSVSREKKESFPLTVTSAQKNPTAFYLCAIGRGQAFNQPQHFGDGTRLSIL.

The rearrangement joins TRBV7-2 to TRBJ2-7, with 12 bases identical to TRBD2. With V trimmed by 4 bases and J by 6 bases, 7 bases remained unmatched. This CDR3 contains 15 residues. Per the germline V gene, CDR1 is SGHTA and CDR2 is FQGNSA. In DNA form, the CDR3 reads TGTGCCAGCAGCTCGGTGAGGACTAGCGGGACCGAGCAGTACTTC. Translating it yields CASSSVRTSGTEQYF.

This chain connects TRBV15 to TRBJ2-2, with D maybe TRBD2 (6 bases). The CDR3 is made up of 15 amino acids. Germline V gene lookup returns CDR1 LNHNV and CDR2 YYDKDF (reference sequence). With 4 bases removed from V and 6 bases from J, the gap between germline ends came to 15 bases. CDR3 protein: CATSNRRSGAGELFF. The CDR3 DNA sequence: TGTGCCACCAGCAACCGAAGGTCGGGGGCCGGGGAGCTGTTTTTT.

This sequence joins TRBV15 and TRBJ1-1; 7 bases align to TRBD1. This CDR3 contains 19 residues. Germline V CDR1 and CDR2: LNHNV, YYDKDF (reference sequence). Trimming removed 4 bases from V and 0 bases from J; junction bases left unmatched: 17. The chain's CDR3 is CATSTPSQGGGQMNTEAFF. The CDR3 region has the DNA TGTGCCACCAGCACACCAAGCCAGGGGGGTGGGCAAATGAACACTGAAGCTTTCTTT.

The V and J genes are TRBV6-2 or TRBV6-3 and TRBJ2-1, with D possibly being TRBD2 (5 bases). Trimming stripped 2 bases from V and 4 bases from J, with 12 bases between. The germline V gene has CDR1 MNHEY and CDR2 SVGEGT. The CDR3 covers 15 residues. The CDR3 loop reads CASSYTGLAYNEQFF. CDR3 sequence (DNA): TGTGCCAGCAGTTACACGGGCCTAGCTTACAATGAGCAGTTCTTC.

There are a few counts of this clone. J is TRBJ1-1 and V is TRBV5-5; D possibly corresponds to TRBD1 (5 bases). The CDR3 has 14 residues. Germline V gene sequence: CDR1 SGHKS, CDR2 YYEKEE (reference sequence). V lost 4 bases to trimming and J lost 10 bases, with 20 bases between them. The DNA of the CDR3 is TGTGCCAGCAGCCGACCGGGGGTATCTATGGGAGCTTTCTTT. Its protein is CASSRPGVSMGAFF.

V and J are TRBV15 and TRBJ2-3; D remains ambiguous. V lost 1 base to trimming and J lost 4 bases, with 15 bases between them. CDR1 and CDR2 (germline): LNHNV, YYDKDF (reference sequence). This CDR3 has 16 amino acids. The CDR3 spells CATSRVSLGPADTQYF. DNA for the CDR3: TGTGCCACCAGCAGAGTGTCCCTTGGGCCGGCAGATACGCAGTATTTT.

The chain joins TRBV7-3 to TRBJ2-5; TRBD2 matches at 11 bases. Losses at the gene ends were 2 bases for V and 7 bases for J; bases not matched to a gene: 18. Germline V gene sequence: CDR1 SGHTA, CDR2 FQGTGA. This CDR3 comprises 19 residues. DNA of the CDR3: TGTGCCAGCAGCTTACGGGGGCCCTTAGCGGGAGGGGAAGAAGGGACCCAGTACTTC. As protein: CASSLRGPLAGGEEGTQYF.

The rearrangement joins TRBV3-1 (or the pseudogene TRBV3-2) to TRBJ2-7; 11 positions match TRBD2. From germline, CDR1 is LGHDT and CDR2 YNNKEL (reference sequence). V lost 0 bases to trimming and J lost 5 bases; unmatched junction nucleotides: 6. The length of the CDR3 is 16 residues. CDR3 in amino acids: CASSQDELAGVDEQYF. CDR3 DNA: TGTGCCAGCAGCCAAGATGAACTAGCGGGAGTTGACGAGCAGTACTTC.

The chain carries TRBV15 and TRBJ2-7; a possible D gene is TRBD1 (5 bases). The CDR3 covers 15 residues. The V end was cut by 3 bases, the J end by 5 bases, with 17 bases between. The germline CDR1 and CDR2 sequences are LNHNV and YYDKDF (reference sequence). CDR3 bases: TGTGCCACCAGCAGTAGACAGCCCGGGTTGGACGAGCAGTACTTC. Translating it yields CATSSRQPGLDEQYF.

The V gene is TRBV24-1, the J gene TRBJ1-2, with D perhaps TRBD1 (6 bases). CDR1 is KGHDR, CDR2 SFDVKD, per germline. The CDR3 is 17 residues long. V lost 8 bases and J 7 bases, leaving 28 bases between the germline ends. CDR3 protein: CATNIKKSGHLISGYTF. The CDR3 DNA is TGTGCCACCAACATCAAGAAGTCGGGACACCTTATCTCTGGCTACACCTTC.

The chain recombines TRBV27 with TRBJ2-7; maybe TRBD1 (6 bases). V gave up 5 bases and J gave up 5 bases, with 16 bases separating them. The CDR3 covers 14 residues. Germline V gives CDR1 MNHEY, CDR2 SMNVEV (reference sequence). The CDR3 is CASSIARGSHEQYF. CDR3 bases: TGTGCCAGCAGTATCGCCAGGGGTTCCCACGAGCAGTACTTC.

This clone was detected only a few times. This chain links TRBV6-5 with TRBJ2-3; D is ambiguous. There are 12 residues in the CDR3. Germline CDR1 is MNHEY and CDR2 is SVGAGI. V lost 6 bases to trimming and J lost 1 base, with 5 bases between them. CDR3 bases: TGTGCCAGCAGGGCCGGCACAGATACGCAGTATTTT. Its protein product is CASRAGTDTQYF.

This sequence joins TRBV4-2 and TRBJ2-7; 13 positions match TRBD2. There are 20 residues in the CDR3. V was pared by 1 base and J by 1 base, with 13 bases of the junction left unmatched. Germline V lookup: CDR1 LGHNA, CDR2 YNFKEQ. The CDR3 here is CASSQVPGTSGMFFSYEQYF. Written as DNA, the CDR3 is TGTGCCAGCAGCCAAGTGCCCGGGACTAGCGGGATGTTTTTTTCCTACGAGCAGTACTTC.

V gene TRBV7-2 combines with J gene TRBJ2-2, with D unclear. The CDR3 has 17 residues. V was shortened by 1 base and J by 4 bases, with 16 bases between the two germline ends. CDR1 SGHTA and CDR2 FQGNSA come from the germline V gene. This chain's CDR3 is CASSLGFLISGTGELFF. CDR3 nucleotide sequence: TGTGCCAGCAGCTTAGGATTTTTGATCTCCGGCACCGGGGAGCTGTTTTTT.

This clone was picked up a small number of times. The chain employs TRBV27 and TRBJ2-5; TRBD1 matches 9 bases. From germline, CDR1 is MNHEY and CDR2 SMNVEV (reference sequence). CDR3 length: 15 amino acids. V gave up 5 bases and J gave up 4 bases; unmatched junction bases: 8. The CDR3 loop is CASSPGTGRRETQYF. CDR3 in DNA: TGTGCCAGCAGTCCTGGGACAGGGAGGAGAGAGACCCAGTACTTC.

As DNA, the CDR3 is TGTGCCAGCAGCCAAGATACAGGGTCCCCTAATTCACCCCTCCACTTT. Amino acids: CASSQDTGSPNSPLHF. The V and J genes are TRBV7-9 and TRBJ1-6; weak D call: TRBD1 (6 bases). Per germline, CDR1 SEHNR and CDR2 FQNEAQ (reference sequence). V lost 5 bases and J lost 6, with 17 bases in between. The CDR3 extends over 16 amino acids. Full variable domain (outside the CDR3, taken from reference TRBV7-9 and TRBJ1-6): DTGVSQNPRHKITKRGQNVTFRCDPISEHNRLYWYRQTLGQGPEFLTYFQNEAQLEKSRLLSDRFSAERPKGSFSTLEIQRTEQGDSAMYLCASSQDTGSPNSPLHFGNGTRLTVT.

This chain uses TRBV7-6 with TRBJ2-1, with 7 bases lining up with TRBD2. The CDR3 length is 16 residues. Germline V lookup: CDR1 SGHVS, CDR2 FNYEAQ. J lost 8 bases, V lost 5 bases, and 15 bases had no gene match. CDR3: CASSPRTGGSSDEQFF. The CDR3 bases are TGTGCCAGCAGCCCCCGAACCGGCGGGAGTAGCGATGAGCAGTTCTTC.

This clone was counted a single time. The chain employs TRBV7-2 and TRBJ1-3; 7 nucleotides match TRBD1. This CDR3 comprises 15 residues. Germline trimming cut 3 bases from V and 4 bases from J; bases unmatched to any gene: 6. The germline CDR1 and CDR2 sequences are SGHTA and FQGNSA. In DNA, the CDR3 is TGTGCCAGCAGCTTCCCGACAGGGACGGGAAACACCATATATTTT. Its translation is CASSFPTGTGNTIYF. Full variable domain (remainder filled in from reference TRBV7-2 and TRBJ1-3): GAGVSQSPSNKVTEKGKDVELRCDPISGHTALYWYRQSLGQGLEFLIYFQGNSAPDKSGLPSDRFSAERTGGSVSTLTIQRTQQEDSAVYLCASSFPTGTGNTIYFGEGSWLTVV.

This sequence joins TRBV7-9 and TRBJ1-2, with TRBD1 matching 9 bases. The germline V gene has CDR1 SEHNR and CDR2 FQNEAQ (reference sequence). V was pared by 5 bases and J by 7 bases, with 5 bases of the junction left unmatched. The CDR3 contains 13 residues. This CDR3 reads CASSPGQGGGYTF. The CDR3 DNA follows: TGTGCCAGCAGCCCGGGACAGGGAGGTGGCTACACCTTC.

This clone came up once. This chain links TRBV28 with TRBJ2-2; D is possibly TRBD2 (6 bases). CDR1 and CDR2 (germline): MDHEN, SYDVKM. V lost 4 bases and J lost 5, with 14 bases in between. CDR3 length: 15 residues. The CDR3 nucleotides read TGTGCCAGCAGTTCTCCGGGAGTATTAACCGGGGAGCTGTTTTTT. This sequence encodes CASSSPGVLTGELFF.